What follows describes a single TCR beta chain. What it recognizes is unknown. The CDR3 covers 13 residues. The germline V gene has CDR1 DFQATT and CDR2 SNEGSKA (reference sequence). The V segment lost 6 bases and the J segment 5 bases; nucleotides outside the gene matches: 9. The TCR beta cDNA libraries carried unique molecular identifiers. TCRdb ran MiXCR on the PCR reads and lists one entry per CDR3 protein. The table records about 540,000 distinct CDR3 sequences, 30% to 40% of them present only once. The data stem from a study of post-analysis software for immune sequencing data. Overall study findings and caveats: Five or six TRBV segments, TRBV5-6, TRBV5-1 and TRBV20-1 among them, were found more frequent in patients than controls. Compared with controls, patients showed significantly lower normalized Chao1 diversity. Strong co-clustering by F measure was evident for samples that had been prepared in the same batch.

This sequence originates from a girl aged 2 to 17 with multiple sclerosis. V and J are TRBV20-1 and TRBJ2-7; TRBD1 matches 8 bases. The sequenced sample was blood. The CDR3 loop reads CSATGQGRHEQYF. CDR3 coding DNA: TGCAGTGCCACCGGACAGGGTAGGCACGAGCAGTACTTC.